The source of this T cell receptor (beta chain) is a study of tumor and adjacent non-tumor tissue in lung cancer. The wider study: Histology: about a dozen adenocarcinoma, a couple of squamous cell carcinoma, 1 small cell lung cancer. On average, productive TCRbeta reads reached about 4.4 million per sample.

The template was RNA from unsorted bulk tissue. Germline V CDR1 and CDR2: SGHNT, YENEEA. Losses at the gene ends were 6 bases for V and 3 bases for J; bases not matched to a gene: 14. The CDR3 has 17 amino acids. The library came from three nested PCR rounds adapted from ARM-PCR protocols. Each CDR3 protein gets one entry after TCRdb re-called the multiplex PCR reads with MiXCR. The profile shows about 93,000 distinct CDR3 sequences, less than 80% of them singletons. Material for sequencing was lung tumor tissue. This TCR was recovered from a man in his sixties with non-small cell lung cancer. The rearrangement uses TRBV11-3 and TRBJ2-3, with 8 bases fitting TRBD2. The CDR3 DNA sequence: TGTGCCAGCAGTCTGGGGGGAGCGGGAGTGGTGACAGATACGCAGTATTTT. Translating gives CASSLGGAGVVTDTQYF.